This is a list of T cell receptor beta chains from one sample in a study of shared clonotypes between healthy human individuals. Sequenced by immunoSEQ multiplex PCR; TCRdb stores in-frame clones only, minus some. The sample lists fewer than 3 million clones, 85% to 95% occurring once. Sequenced input: naive CD4+ T cells from PBMCs. The origin of the receptors is a young man in good health. Some clones in this sample may be carry-over from other donors' samples. Both conserved end residues are part of each CDR3. D genes are given only for firm matches. The size field is filled for only some rows; it gives once, few, many or a size class.

v_gene	j_gene	d_gene	abundance	CDR3nt	CDR3aa
TRBV7-2	TRBJ2-7	TRBD1	.	TGTGCCAGCACCGGGGACAGAACCTACGAGCAGTACTTC	CASTGDRTYEQYF
TRBV6-1	TRBJ2-7	.	.	TGTGCCAGCTCTCGAGGGTACGAGCAGTACTTC	CASSRGYEQYF
TRBV5-1	TRBJ2-5	.	.	TGCGCCAGCAGCTCCCCAGAAGAGACCCAGTACTTC	CASSSPEETQYF
TRBV27	TRBJ1-1	TRBD1	.	TGTGCCAGCAGGCTGCAGGGGGGGAGGACTGAAGCTTTCTTT	CASRLQGGRTEAFF
TRBV5-1	TRBJ2-5	TRBD2	.	TGCGCCAGCAGCTTGGGGACTAGCGGTAACCAAGAGACCCAGTACTTC	CASSLGTSGNQETQYF
TRBV28	TRBJ2-1	TRBD2	.	TGTGCCAGCACCAGGACTAGCGGGAGTTTCAATGAGCAGTTCTTC	CASTRTSGSFNEQFF
TRBV5-1	TRBJ2-1	TRBD2	.	TGCGCCAGCACCACTAGCGGGAATATCTACAATGAGCAGTTCTTC	CASTTSGNIYNEQFF
TRBV14	TRBJ2-1	.	.	TGTGCCAGCAGCCAAGCTAATGAGCAGTTCTTC	CASSQANEQFF
TRBV18	TRBJ2-5	.	.	TGTGCCAGCTCACCACCGACCACGGGGGAGACCCAGTACTTC	CASSPPTTGETQYF
TRBV14	TRBJ2-3	.	.	TGTGCCAGCAGCCACCTTACCCTACTTGCGACAGCCACGCTTTACACAGATACGCAGTATTTT	CASSHLTLLATATLYTDTQYF
TRBV4-2	TRBJ2-1	.	.	TGTGCCAGCAGCCAAGGCCAAACCTACAATGAGCAGTTCTTC	CASSQGQTYNEQFF
TRBV7-9	TRBJ2-7	TRBD2	.	TGTGCCAGCAGCTCAGCGGGACGGAAGGGCTACGAGCAGTACTTC	CASSSAGRKGYEQYF
TRBV10-3	TRBJ2-5	.	.	TGTGCCATCAGTGATCCTTCGGGAGACCGAACGAACCGGTACGAGACCCAGTACTTC	CAISDPSGDRTNRYETQYF
TRBV6-5	TRBJ2-2	.	.	TGTGCCAGCAGTACAGGGGGGGCCGGGGAGCTGTTTTTT	CASSTGGAGELFF
TRBV7-2	TRBJ1-1	.	.	TGTGCCAGCAGCGTCGACCCATTGAACACTGAAGCTTTCTTT	CASSVDPLNTEAFF
TRBV5-1	TRBJ2-1	.	.	TGCGCCAGCAGCTTGGCCGTTGGGGGGAATGAGCAGTTCTTC	CASSLAVGGNEQFF
TRBV7-2	TRBJ1-4	.	once	TGTGCCAGCAGCTTAAGTTGGGGGGCAGAAGAAAAACTGTTTTTT	CASSLSWGAEEKLFF
TRBV28	TRBJ2-7	TRBD2	.	TGTGCCAGCAGTGGAAGCGGGAACTCACCCAGCCTCTACGAGCAGTACTTC	CASSGSGNSPSLYEQYF
TRBV9	TRBJ2-3	TRBD2	.	TGTGCCAGCAGCGGGACTAGCGGGAGACTGGGAGATACGCAGTATTTT	CASSGTSGRLGDTQYF
TRBV4-1	TRBJ1-4	.	.	TGCGCCAGCAGCCAAACTTCGGGGAGCTCTAATGAAAAACTGTTTTTT	CASSQTSGSSNEKLFF
TRBV19	TRBJ2-1	TRBD2	.	TGTGCCAGTAGTGGGAGGCTAGCGGGAGGCAATGAGCAGTTCTTC	CASSGRLAGGNEQFF
TRBV6-6	TRBJ2-3	.	.	TGTGCCAGCAGCCTACGCTACACAGATACGCAGTATTTT	CASSLRYTDTQYF
TRBV28	TRBJ2-3	TRBD2	once	TGTGCCAGCAGTTACGGACTAGCGCGCACAGATACGCAGTATTTT	CASSYGLARTDTQYF
TRBV7-9	TRBJ2-5	TRBD2	.	TGTGCCAGCAGCCCCCAAGGACTAGCGGACCGAAGATGGACCCAGTACTTC	CASSPQGLADRRWTQYF
TRBV9	TRBJ1-3	.	.	TGTGCCAGCAGCGCGACCGGCTCTGGAAACACCATATATTTT	CASSATGSGNTIYF
TRBV11-3	TRBJ2-5	.	once	TGTGCCAGCAGCCCCAGCAGGGGGGGGGAGACCCAGTACTTC	CASSPSRGGETQYF
TRBV6-6	TRBJ1-4	.	.	TGTGCCAGCAGCAACCAATTAGGGGTGGAAAAACTGTTTTTT	CASSNQLGVEKLFF
TRBV27	TRBJ2-7	TRBD1	.	TGTGCCAGGCCCAGGACAGGGAGCTCCTACGAGCAGTACTTC	CARPRTGSSYEQYF
TRBV5-4	TRBJ1-1	TRBD1	.	TGTGCCAGCAGCTCCCGGACAGGGGCCACTGAAGCTTTCTTT	CASSSRTGATEAFF
TRBV19	TRBJ1-1	.	.	TGTGCCAGTACCGCTTACGTACGGAGCACTGAAGCTTTCTTT	CASTAYVRSTEAFF
TRBV28	TRBJ2-7	TRBD1	.	TGTGCCAGCAGTTTATTGCGTCCGGGGACAGGGAAGCCCTACGAGCAGTACTTC	CASSLLRPGTGKPYEQYF
TRBV6-5	TRBJ1-2	TRBD1	once	TGTGCCAGCAGTCTGTCAGGGGGCCAGATCTATGGCTACACCTTC	CASSLSGGQIYGYTF
TRBV5-1	TRBJ2-5	.	.	TGCGCCAGCAGCCTTATGGACCCTTCGGGAGAGACCCAGTACTTC	CASSLMDPSGETQYF
TRBV28	TRBJ2-7	.	.	TGTGCCAGCAGTTTGGCCGGGGGCGGTGAAACGGACGAGCAGTACTTC	CASSLAGGGETDEQYF
TRBV6-1	TRBJ1-1	.	.	TGTGCCAGCAGTGAAAGCGGGGGGCTGACTGAAGCTTTCTTT	CASSESGGLTEAFF
TRBV28	TRBJ2-7	.	.	TGTGCCAGCATGCTAGCTGTAAATGTTCACGAGCAGTACTTC	CASMLAVNVHEQYF
TRBV7-9	TRBJ1-1	.	.	TGTGCCAGCAGCTTATCGGGAGGCACTGAAGCTTTCTTT	CASSLSGGTEAFF
TRBV4-1	TRBJ1-5	.	few	TGCGCCAGCAGCCACCCAGCCAGGGGACAGCCCCAGCATTTT	CASSHPARGQPQHF
TRBV9	TRBJ2-3	TRBD2	.	TGTGCCAGCAGCCCGCCGGGGGGGGTTCTGGATACGCAGTATTTT	CASSPPGGVLDTQYF
TRBV29-1	TRBJ1-1	TRBD1	.	TGCAGCCTTGAGACAGGGCTGAACACTGAAGCTTTCTTT	CSLETGLNTEAFF
TRBV2	TRBJ2-1	TRBD2	.	TGTGCCAGCAGTGATGGAGGGACTAGCGGGACCTACAATGAGCAGTTCTTC	CASSDGGTSGTYNEQFF
TRBV5-6	TRBJ2-1	TRBD2	.	TGTGCCAGCAGCTTGGGCCTAGCGGGAGCCTACAATGAGCAGTTCTTC	CASSLGLAGAYNEQFF
TRBV4-2	TRBJ2-6	.	once	TGTGCCAGCAGCCAAGATGGGCCCGGTCCCGCAGGGTCTGGGGCCAACGTCCTGACTTTC	CASSQDGPGPAGSGANVLTF
TRBV2	TRBJ1-5	.	once	TGTGCCAGCAGACAGGGTCAGCCCCAGCATTTT	CASRQGQPQHF
TRBV11-2	TRBJ2-6	.	.	TGTGCCAGCAGCTTATCCTCTGGGGCCAACGTCCTGACTTTC	CASSLSSGANVLTF
TRBV30	TRBJ2-3	TRBD2	once	TGTGCCTGGAGTGCCGGACTAGCGGCAATCCCCATCACGCAGTATTTT	CAWSAGLAAIPITQYF
TRBV18	TRBJ2-7	TRBD1	.	TGTGCCAGCTCACCTACCCAGGGGGCCTACGAGCAGTACTTC	CASSPTQGAYEQYF
TRBV7-3	TRBJ2-2	TRBD1	.	TGTGCCAGCAGCAGGGCCGGGGCAGGGGGCACCGGGGAGCTGTTTTTT	CASSRAGAGGTGELFF
TRBV28	TRBJ2-7	.	.	TGTGCCAGCAGTTTATTTGGGAGCCCCTCGAAGTTCCAGTACTTC	CASSLFGSPSKFQYF
TRBV28	TRBJ1-5	TRBD1	.	TGTGCCACTAACTTAGACAGGGCACCCCAGCATTTT	CATNLDRAPQHF
TRBV18	TRBJ1-3	TRBD1	once	TGTGCCAGCTCACCGAGAGGACAGGGTCTACCACCTGGAAACACCATATATTTT	CASSPRGQGLPPGNTIYF
TRBV6-5	TRBJ2-1	TRBD2	once	TGTGCCAGCAGCTCGACTAGCGGGAGGAGCTATGAGCAGTTCTTC	CASSSTSGRSYEQFF
TRBV5-1	TRBJ2-3	.	.	TGCGCCAGCAGCTTGGAGCCGTCCACAGATACGCAGTATTTT	CASSLEPSTDTQYF
TRBV5-1	TRBJ2-5	.	.	TGCGCCAGCAGCCTGGACATTCCAAAAGAGACCCAGTACTTC	CASSLDIPKETQYF
TRBV7-2	TRBJ2-2	.	.	TGTGCCAGCAGCCCCTTAAGACCCGGGGAGCTGTTTTTT	CASSPLRPGELFF
TRBV7-3	TRBJ2-1	TRBD2	.	TGTGCCAGCAGCATCTTGGGACTAGCGGCAGGACTCCAGTTCTTC	CASSILGLAAGLQFF
TRBV10-3	TRBJ1-2	.	.	TGTGCCATCAGCCCGTCGGGCTATGGCTACACCTTC	CAISPSGYGYTF